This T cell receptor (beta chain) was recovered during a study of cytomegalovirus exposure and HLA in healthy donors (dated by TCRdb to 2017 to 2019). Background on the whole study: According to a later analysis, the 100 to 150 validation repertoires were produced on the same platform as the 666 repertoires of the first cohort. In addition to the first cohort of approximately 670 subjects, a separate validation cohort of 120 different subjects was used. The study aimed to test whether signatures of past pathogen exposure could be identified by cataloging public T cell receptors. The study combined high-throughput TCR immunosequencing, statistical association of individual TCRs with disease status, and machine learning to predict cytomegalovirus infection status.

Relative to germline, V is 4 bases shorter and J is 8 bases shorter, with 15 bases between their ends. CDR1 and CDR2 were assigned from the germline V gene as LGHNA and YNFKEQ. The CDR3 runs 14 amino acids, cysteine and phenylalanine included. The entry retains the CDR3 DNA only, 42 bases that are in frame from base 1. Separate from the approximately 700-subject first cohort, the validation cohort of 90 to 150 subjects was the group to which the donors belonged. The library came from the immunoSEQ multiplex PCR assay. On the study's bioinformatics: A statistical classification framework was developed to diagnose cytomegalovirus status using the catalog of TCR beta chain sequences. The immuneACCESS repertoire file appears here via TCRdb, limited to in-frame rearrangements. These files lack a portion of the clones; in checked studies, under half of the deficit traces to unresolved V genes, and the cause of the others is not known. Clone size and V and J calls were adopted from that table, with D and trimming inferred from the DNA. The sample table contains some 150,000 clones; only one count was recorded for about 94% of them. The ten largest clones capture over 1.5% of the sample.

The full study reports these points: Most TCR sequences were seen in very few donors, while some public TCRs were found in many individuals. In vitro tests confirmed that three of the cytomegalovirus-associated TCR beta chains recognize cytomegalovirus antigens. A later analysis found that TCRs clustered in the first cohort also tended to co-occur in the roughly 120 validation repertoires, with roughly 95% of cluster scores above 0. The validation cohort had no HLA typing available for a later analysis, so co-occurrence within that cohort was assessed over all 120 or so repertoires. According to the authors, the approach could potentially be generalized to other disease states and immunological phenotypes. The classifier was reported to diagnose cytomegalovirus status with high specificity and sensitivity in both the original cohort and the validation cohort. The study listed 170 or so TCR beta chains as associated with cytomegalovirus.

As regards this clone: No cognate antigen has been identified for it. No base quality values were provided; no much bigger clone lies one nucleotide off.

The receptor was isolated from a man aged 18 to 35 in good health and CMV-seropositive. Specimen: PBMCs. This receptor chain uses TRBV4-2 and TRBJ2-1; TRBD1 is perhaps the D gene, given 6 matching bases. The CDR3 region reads CASSPNLQGYEQFF. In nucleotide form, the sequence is TGTGCCAGCAGCCCGAATCTACAGGGCTATGAGCAGTTCTTC.